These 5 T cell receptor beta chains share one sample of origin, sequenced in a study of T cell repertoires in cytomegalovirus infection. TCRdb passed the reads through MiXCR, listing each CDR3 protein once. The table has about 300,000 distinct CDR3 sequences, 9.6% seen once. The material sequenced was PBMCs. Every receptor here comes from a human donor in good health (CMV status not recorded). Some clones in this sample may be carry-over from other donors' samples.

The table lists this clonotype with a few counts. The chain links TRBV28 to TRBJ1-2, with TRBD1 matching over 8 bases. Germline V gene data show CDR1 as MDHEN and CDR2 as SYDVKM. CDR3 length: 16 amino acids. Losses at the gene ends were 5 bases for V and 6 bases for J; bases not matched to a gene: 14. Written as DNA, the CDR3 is TGTGCCAGCAGTCCATCGACAGGGGTGCCACTTCATGGCTACACCTTC. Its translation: CASSPSTGVPLHGYTF.

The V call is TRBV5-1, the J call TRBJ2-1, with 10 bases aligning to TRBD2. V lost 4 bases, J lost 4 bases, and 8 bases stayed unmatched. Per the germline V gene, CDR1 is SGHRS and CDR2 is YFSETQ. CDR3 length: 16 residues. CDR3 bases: TGCGCCAGCAGCCGGCCAGCGGGGGGGGTATACAATGAGCAGTTCTTC. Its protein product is CASSRPAGGVYNEQFF.

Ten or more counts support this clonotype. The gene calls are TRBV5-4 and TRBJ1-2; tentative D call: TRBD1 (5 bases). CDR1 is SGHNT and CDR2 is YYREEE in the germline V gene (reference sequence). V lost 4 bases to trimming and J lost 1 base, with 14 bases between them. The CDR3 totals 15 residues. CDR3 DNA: TGTGCCAGCAGCCGAAAGGGACGCGATAACTATGGCTACACCTTC. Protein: CASSRKGRDNYGYTF.

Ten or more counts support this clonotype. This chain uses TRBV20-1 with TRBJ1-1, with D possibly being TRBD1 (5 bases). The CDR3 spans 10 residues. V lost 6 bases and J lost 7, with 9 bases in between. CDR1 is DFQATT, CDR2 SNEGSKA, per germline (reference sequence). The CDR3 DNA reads TGCAGTGCGAAAAGGGGTGAAGCTTTCTTT. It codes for CSAKRGEAFF.

In DNA form, the CDR3 reads TGCAGCGCCGTAGGCGCCGAGCAGTACTTC. It encodes CSAVGAEQYF. This chain joins TRBV29-1 and TRBJ2-7; D unresolved. The CDR3 covers 10 residues. Germline lookup yields CDR1 SQVTM and CDR2 ANQGSEA. With 7 bases removed from V and 6 bases from J, the gap between germline ends came to 10 bases.